This T cell receptor beta chain was recovered during a study of cytomegalovirus exposure and HLA in healthy donors. A note on this clone: Its antigen is currently unknown.

Profiling relied on immunoSEQ multiplex PCR, and the TCRdb table lists in-frame clones only, not all of them. This table holds approximately 98,000 clones, approximately 94% found once. This CDR3 is 15 amino acids long. Germline V CDR1 and CDR2: MNHEY, SMNVEV (reference sequence). J lost 3 bases, V lost 5 bases, and 6 bases had no gene match. Overall study findings and caveats: The classifier reportedly diagnosed cytomegalovirus status with high sensitivity and specificity.

The specimen was PBMCs. The clonotype comes from a woman under 30 in good health and CMV-seronegative. The V and J genes are TRBV27 and TRBJ2-5; 10 bases fit TRBD2. The CDR3 coding sequence is TGTGCCAGCAGTCCGAGTCTAGCGGGGGAAGAGACCCAGTACTTC. It is translated as CASSPSLAGEETQYF.